This entry concerns a single T cell receptor beta chain. It lacks a known antigen. The germline V gene (reference sequence) sets CDR1 to SGHKS and CDR2 to YYEKEE. Clipping removes 0 bases from V and 8 bases from J, with 6 as the unmatched junction base count. Including the terminal cysteine and phenylalanine, the CDR3 comprises 14 residues. The retained sequence is limited to the CDR3, 42 bases, with the frame set at the first base. The sample belongs to a study of cytomegalovirus exposure and HLA in healthy donors (dated by TCRdb to about 2017). Looking at the study overall: According to an earlier analysis of a few hundred of the donors, about 180 million T cells yielded roughly 100 million unique TCR beta sequences and 276 Gb of sequence data. A later analysis re-analyzed previously published TCR beta repertoires from roughly 630 donors and added high-resolution HLA genotyping to study TCR occurrence patterns. An early release covering roughly 640 HLA-typed donors comprised approximately 290 gigabases of sequencing data and approximately 80 million unique TCR sequences. Donor age, sex, ethnicity and CMV serostatus were compiled together with the repertoire data. A later genetic analysis took genome-wide SNP genotypes for about three fifths of the 666 donors and used that subset as a discovery cohort. In an earlier analysis of about 590 of the donors, high-throughput TCR beta sequencing was used to judge whether each TCR beta V gene segment behaved as functional or pseudogenic. To predict cytomegalovirus infection status, the study brought together high-throughput TCR immunosequencing, statistical association of individual TCRs with disease status, and machine learning. A handful of DR-DQ haplotypes were handled as single units for association and clustering because linkage in the cohort was strong. On average, roughly 250,000 unique TCR beta nucleotide sequences were sequenced per donor among a few hundred genotyped donors of the cohort, with roughly 20% of those sequences being non-productive. Every discovery cohort repertoire had been produced on one sequencing platform. The T cell repertoires of 670 or so subjects were profiled by immunosequencing and related to cytomegalovirus serostatus. Of the 398 genotyped donors, approximately 81% were placed in the genetic ancestry cluster associated with self-reported Caucasian donors. Besides the first cohort of under 700 subjects, a separate validation cohort made up of 95 to 150 different subjects was used. The study aimed to test whether signatures of past pathogen exposure could be identified by cataloging public T cell receptors. Typing coverage varied by locus: about 629-640 donors for A, B, C, DRB1 and DQB1; more than 500 for DQA1; 606 for DPA1; roughly 450 for DPB1. Rather than using new phenotypic data, the later analysis identified candidate immune exposures from TCR beta sequences and from how often those sequences occurred across donors. Both class I and class II loci were covered by HLA typing, at four-digit resolution.

The cohort consisted of approximately 670 healthy bone marrow donors. All cohort members were sampled while nominally healthy, although unrecorded immune exposures were likely present. The donor tested CMV seropositive, placing the donor among the approximately 290 seropositive members of the cohort. Every donor gave a peripheral blood sample, and the peripheral blood mononuclear cells from that sample were used for TCR beta sequencing. Genomic DNA extraction from the blood cell samples was performed with the Qiagen DNeasy Blood Extraction Kit. The investigation overall reported the following: In a later analysis, most CMV-associated TCR beta chains were found to appear HLA-restricted, with HLA associations seemingly driven largely by CMV exposure. Broadly in line with IMGT annotations, most TCR beta V segments showed up in productive rearrangements about 90% or about 30% of the time in an earlier analysis of around 550 of the donors. In a later analysis, TCR association rates were found to vary across HLA loci, with the most associated TCRs seen for DRB1 alleles and the fewest for HLA-C alleles. Most TCR sequences were observed very rarely across donors, whereas some public TCRs were present in many individuals. In a later analysis, 16,951 TCR beta sequences were associated with specific HLA alleles at a false discovery rate of 0.05. Strong co-occurrence of HLA alleles, especially DR and DQ, made assigning TCR associations to individual alleles difficult. The authors suggested that the approach could potentially be extended to other disease states and immunological phenotypes. Because the 87-base-pair reads could not distinguish some IMGT-functional V segments, including TRBV6-2 and TRBV6-3, those segments were excluded. V-gene and J-gene trimming of TCR beta chains was associated with a missense DCLRE1C variant in a later genetic analysis, and the association was replicated in an independent cohort. HLA typing was unavailable for some donors at each locus, so association tests used only the typed subset. The classifier was reported to diagnose cytomegalovirus status with high specificity and sensitivity in both the original and validation cohorts. A later analysis reported that several top co-occurrence clusters appeared linked to parvovirus B19, influenza, CMV and Epstein-Barr virus. In a later analysis, HLA-associated TCR beta chains showed more clonal expansion and lower generation probabilities than non-associated chains that were equally common. The study listed approximately 150 TCR beta chains as associated with cytomegalovirus. This cohort had only TCR beta chains sequenced, and the lack of alpha or paired-chain data limited which features could be detected. A cluster of highly shared sequence variants was judged likely to represent a technical artifact of the sequencing pipeline. The earlier analysis of 587 of the donors excluded some 15 rarely observed V segments, including chromosome 9 orphons, because counts were too low. A later genetic analysis reported fewer N-insertions in productive TCRs among donors in an Asian-associated ancestry cluster than the approximately 670-donor mean. Three of the identified cytomegalovirus-associated TCR beta chains were confirmed in vitro to be specific for cytomegalovirus antigens. A further reported finding was that TCR beta sequences accurately predicted the HLA-A and HLA-B alleles for most subjects in the first cohort. Presence/absence analyses assumed roughly uniform sequencing depth across donors, an assumption that may not hold. For the cohort, immune exposure information was limited to CMV serostatus. Linkage disequilibrium might explain the correlated functional status among segregating V segments, but an unknown experimental factor could not be ruled out.

The receptor library was made with the immunoSEQ multiplex PCR assay. For the multiplex PCR, a mixture combining 60 forward primers for TCR Vbeta segments and 13 reverse primers for TCR Jbeta segments was used. The CDR3 region of rearranged TCR beta genes was amplified from genomic DNA by a multiplex PCR assay. Amplified TCR beta libraries were sequenced as 87-base-pair reads on the Illumina HiSeq System. The original methods were these. In a later analysis, roughly 80 million unique TCR beta chains were counted across the roughly 610 repertoires, and roughly 11 million of these chains were shared by at least two donors. A nearest-neighbor algorithm error-corrected the raw reads and collapsed the reads into unique sequences, merging closely related sequences to remove PCR and sequencing errors. V, D and J gene segments were assigned by aligning CDR3 sequences to IMGT reference sequences. For a sequence to be retained, at least a six-nucleotide match to both a V gene segment and a J gene segment was required. A rearrangement counted as productive if the CDR3 had no stop codons and remained in frame with V and J, and every other rearrangement counted as non-productive. CDR3 was defined according to IMGT convention as the region running from the second conserved V-encoded cysteine to the conserved J-encoded phenylalanine. The earlier analysis of 587 of the donors excluded sequences that lacked an unambiguous match to a single V gene segment. An earlier analysis of roughly 590 of the donors called V segments functional above 56.7% productive rearrangements and segregating when the between-donor standard deviation exceeded 5%. To diagnose cytomegalovirus status from the catalog of TCR beta chain sequences, a statistical classification framework was built. A later analysis assigned V and J genes by comparing TCR nucleotide sequences with IMGT/GENE-DB human TR gene sequences. A later analysis assigned CDR3 sequences and most-parsimonious VDJ recombination scenarios with the TCRdist pipeline. In a later analysis, each TCR beta chain was defined by its CDR3 amino acid sequence together with its V-gene family, and reads lacking a unique V-gene family were excluded. In a later analysis, 450 to 600 highly shared, low-generation-probability nucleotide sequences were removed to address suspected cross-contamination and a sequencing artifact. In a later analysis, a clonal expansion index was calculated for each public chain from normalized within-repertoire ranks of inferred template counts. In a later analysis, generation probabilities were computed using a VDJ recombination model fitted to out-of-frame rearrangements, and the results were checked against IGoR. In a later analysis, TCR-TCR, TCR-HLA and TCR-CMV co-occurrence was scored with hypergeometric tests, and a repertoire-size bias correction was applied to TCR pairs. In a later analysis, false discovery rates were estimated by permuting HLA or CMV assignments 20 times. In a later analysis, co-occurring TCRs were grouped using DBSCAN, and TCRdist sequence similarity was added for clustering within HLA-allele-positive subsets. Repertoires with fewer than 30,000 or more than 120,000 public chains were left out of co-occurrence clustering, as were about five repertoires with anomalous nucleotide sharing. TCRdb holds this immuneACCESS table with in-frame rearrangements only. Some clones are missing; in checked studies, unresolved V genes explain under half, and the rest has no known cause. That table supplies the V and J calls and clone size; D and trimming were determined from the DNA. The sample's clone listing holds roughly 71,000 clones. The leading ten clones occupy 4% to 5.5% of the sample.

The sequencing input was PBMCs. The clonotype was recovered from a woman between 35 and 50 years old in good health and CMV-seropositive. The rearrangement joined TRBV5-5 to TRBJ1-2, with 8 junctional bases fitting TRBD1. The CDR3 loop reads CASSLVTGEYGYTF. The nucleotides are TGTGCCAGCAGCTTGGTGACAGGGGAGTACGGCTACACCTTC. Extended through the reference TRBV5-5 and TRBJ1-2 proteins, this CDR3 yields the full variable domain: DAGVTQSPTHLIKTRGQQVTLRCSPISGHKSVSWYQQVLGQGPQFIFQYYEKEERGRGNFPDRFSARQFPNYSSELNVNALLLGDSALYLCASSLVTGEYGYTFGSGTRLTVV.